The 19 T cell receptor beta chains below come from one sample, sequenced in a study of blood T cell repertoires in COVID-19. The repertoire was sequenced with immunoSEQ multiplex PCR; TCRdb's copy has only in-frame clones and lacks some. The sample lists hundreds of thousands of clones, around 89% occurring once. Material: peripheral blood. These receptors were obtained from a woman aged 30 to 39 with acute or convalescent COVID-19.

The chain is built from TRBV29-1 and TRBJ2-1; D may be TRBD1 (5 bases). CDR3 length equals 15 residues. The V and J ends lost 4 bases and 7 bases respectively, with 20 bases between them. Germline V lookup: CDR1 SQVTM, CDR2 ANQGSEA. The CDR3, as DNA: TGCAGCGTTGGAAGGTTAATTGCCAGGGCTAATGAGCAGTTCTTC. It encodes CSVGRLIARANEQFF.

The chain links TRBV20-1 to TRBJ2-7, with 7 bases matching TRBD2. Trimming took 3 bases from V and 7 from J; bases not matched to a gene: 6. The germline V gene has CDR1 DFQATT and CDR2 SNEGSKA (reference sequence). The CDR3 is 12 amino acids. The CDR3 bases are TGCAGTGCTAGTTGGTCAGCGGGGGAGCAGTACTTC. Translated, it gives CSASWSAGEQYF.

For this clone: Other nucleotide sequences in the sample specify the same CDR3. The V gene is TRBV28, the J gene TRBJ2-4; D perhaps matches TRBD2 (5 bases). The CDR3 totals 14 residues. CDR1 is MDHEN, CDR2 SYDVKM, per germline. V dropped 5 bases and J dropped 0 bases, with 8 bases sitting between them. This chain's CDR3 is CASSRGSAKNIQYF. For the CDR3, the DNA is TGTGCCAGCAGTCGGGGTTCAGCCAAAAACATTCAGTACTTC.

This clone has a single count. This rearrangement joins TRBV11-1 to TRBJ2-1; 7 bases align to TRBD1. CDR1 and CDR2 (germline): SGHAT, FQDESV (reference sequence). The CDR3 runs to 15 residues. V was pared by 7 bases and J by 1 base, with 7 bases of the junction left unmatched. The CDR3 region has the DNA TGTGCCAGCACCATGGGGACAGCATCCTACAATGAGCAGTTCTTC. Its protein is CASTMGTASYNEQFF.

V gene TRBV6-5 combines with J gene TRBJ1-1; 8 bases map to TRBD1. The CDR3 length is 15 residues. Trimming cost V 0 bases and J 5 bases; bases outside gene matches: 5. CDR1 MNHEY and CDR2 SVGAGI come from the germline V gene. The CDR3 protein is CASSYSDREETEAFF. Written as DNA, the CDR3 is TGTGCCAGCAGTTACTCGGACAGGGAGGAAACTGAAGCTTTCTTT.

The rearrangement uses TRBV11-2 and TRBJ1-3, with 8 bases fitting TRBD1. J lost 8 bases, V lost 5 bases, and 14 bases had no gene match. From germline, CDR1 is SGHAT and CDR2 FQNNGV. The CDR3 totals 16 residues. CDR3 sequence: CASSQIPGGYSDTIYF. The CDR3 DNA follows: TGTGCCAGCAGCCAAATCCCAGGGGGCTACAGTGACACCATATATTTT.

The chain combines TRBV27 with TRBJ2-3, with D maybe TRBD1 (5 bases). This CDR3 contains 15 residues. Trimming cost V 5 bases and J 0 bases, with 12 bases left between them. Per germline, CDR1 MNHEY and CDR2 SMNVEV (reference sequence). Written as DNA, the CDR3 is TGTGCCAGCAGTGACAGATTCTATAGCACAGATACGCAGTATTTT. The encoded protein is CASSDRFYSTDTQYF.

This chain connects TRBV7-3 to TRBJ2-3; D unresolved. The CDR3 consists of 12 residues. Looked up from germline, CDR1 is SGHTA and CDR2 is FQGTGA. The V gene lost 8 bases and the J gene lost 0 bases, with 6 bases spanning the gap. This chain's CDR3 is CASGDSTDTQYF. The CDR3 DNA reads as TGTGCCAGCGGAGACAGCACAGATACGCAGTATTTT.

The rearrangement uses TRBV18 and TRBJ1-2; D is undetermined. Trimming left V 1 base short and J 0 bases short, with 12 bases between. This CDR3 spans 16 amino acids. From germline, CDR1 is KGHSH and CDR2 LQKENI. Here the CDR3 DNA reads TGTGCCAGCTCACCACTAGGAGACGCTTCTAACTATGGCTACACCTTC. This translates into CASSPLGDASNYGYTF.

V is TRBV7-3 and J is TRBJ2-2; possible D gene TRBD1, 5 bases. This CDR3 has 13 amino acids. The ends were cut back, 6 bases at V and 6 bases at J, with 11 bases in the middle. CDR1 and CDR2 from the germline V gene are SGHTA and FQGTGA. In nucleotides, the CDR3 is TGTGCCAGCAGTAAAGACAGTCCCGGGGAGCTGTTTTTT. Its protein is CASSKDSPGELFF.

The chain links TRBV20-1 to TRBJ1-3; D remains ambiguous. The CDR3 loop spans 13 amino acids. The V gene lost 3 bases and the J gene lost 2 bases, with 8 bases spanning the gap. The germline CDR1 and CDR2 sequences are DFQATT and SNEGSKA (reference sequence). CDR3 sequence (DNA): TGCAGTGCTAGTGGCCGAGCTGGAAACACCATATATTTT. It specifies CSASGRAGNTIYF.

V usage is TRBV2 and J usage is TRBJ2-3; 8 positions agree with TRBD2. The CDR3 has 14 amino acids. Looked up from germline, CDR1 is SNHLY and CDR2 is FYNNEI. V lost 11 bases, J lost 4 bases, and 11 bases stayed unmatched. The CDR3 reads CALGVIAGPDTQYF. CDR3 coding DNA: TGTGCCTTAGGGGTGATAGCGGGGCCAGATACGCAGTATTTT.

This chain uses TRBV7-8 with TRBJ1-4; 9 bases agree with TRBD1. The junction had 11 bases not matched to a gene; V was cut back by 5 bases and J by 7 bases. Germline assignment: CDR1 SGHVS and CDR2 FQNEAQ. The CDR3 is 16 residues long. CDR3 sequence reads: CASSLGQGPRGEKLFF. The CDR3 nucleotides read TGTGCCAGCAGCCTGGGACAGGGTCCGAGGGGTGAAAAACTGTTTTTT.

Only one count was recorded for this clone. V is TRBV27 and J is TRBJ2-1, with TRBD2 identical over 14 bases. CDR1 is MNHEY and CDR2 is SMNVEV in the germline V gene (reference sequence). The CDR3 is made up of 19 amino acids. V dropped 11 bases and J dropped 4; count of bases not matched to a gene: 19. CDR3 sequence reads: CAGRRRLAGGPRIYNEQFF. CDR3 DNA: TGTGCCGGGCGAAGGAGACTAGCGGGGGGGCCTCGTATTTACAATGAGCAGTTCTTC.

This clone has more than one count but fewer than ten. The genes are TRBV24-1 and TRBJ1-1, with TRBD1 identical over 7 bases. J lost 4 bases, V lost 5 bases, and 3 bases had no gene match. CDR3 length equals 13 residues. The germline V gene encodes CDR1 KGHDR and CDR2 SFDVKD. The CDR3 region is CATSVSGGTEAFF. The DNA for the CDR3 is TGTGCCACCAGTGTTTCAGGGGGCACTGAAGCTTTCTTT.

The chain carries TRBV27 and TRBJ1-2; no reliable D call. The germline V gene has CDR1 MNHEY and CDR2 SMNVEV (reference sequence). The CDR3 has 13 amino acids. With 0 bases removed from V and 4 bases from J, the gap between germline ends came to 6 bases. The CDR3 region is CASSLSAGYGYTF. The CDR3 bases are TGTGCCAGCAGTTTATCGGCAGGCTATGGCTACACCTTC.

The V call is TRBV19, the J call TRBJ1-4, with D unclear. Trimming stripped 1 base from V and 0 bases from J, with 6 bases between. Germline V lookup: CDR1 LNHDA, CDR2 SQIVND (reference sequence). This CDR3 region has 15 residues. The CDR3 protein is CASSIGAATNEKLFF. As DNA, the CDR3 is TGTGCCAGTAGTATAGGGGCTGCAACTAATGAAAAACTGTTTTTT.

The rearrangement joins TRBV5-4 to TRBJ1-6, with 11 nucleotides matching TRBD1. This CDR3 contains 16 residues. Germline V gene lookup returns CDR1 SGHNT and CDR2 YYREEE (reference sequence). The junction had 5 bases not matched to a gene; V was cut back by 4 bases and J by 5 bases. CDR3 protein: CASSPDRGRDNSPLHF. DNA for the CDR3: TGTGCCAGCAGCCCGGACAGGGGGCGCGATAATTCACCCCTCCACTTT.

This chain connects TRBV6-5 to TRBJ1-4, with D maybe TRBD1 (5 bases). The CDR3 covers 15 residues. CDR1 is MNHEY, CDR2 SVGAGI, per germline. V was shortened by 1 base and J by 2 bases, with 8 bases between the two germline ends. The chain's CDR3 is CASSYYGATNEKLFF. The CDR3 DNA sequence: TGTGCCAGCAGTTACTATGGGGCGACTAATGAAAAACTGTTTTTT.